This T cell receptor beta chain was sequenced during a study of graft-versus-host responses after intestinal transplantation (dated by TCRdb to 2020 to 2023). Looking at the study overall: The transplants that recipients got were multivisceral, liver-intestinal, or isolated intestinal. Graft-versus-host and host-versus-graft alloreactive T cell clones were tracked in the graft, circulation and bone marrow after intestinal transplantation using bulk TCR-beta CDR3 sequencing. To identify alloreactive clones, pre-transplant mixed lymphocyte reaction products were sequenced and compared with unstimulated pre-transplant donor and recipient T cells. Samples from a few later patients were sequenced in-house on an Illumina MiSeq with MiXCR processing rather than by the commercial service. A peak of at least 4% donor T cells among recipient peripheral blood mononuclear cells was the definition used for donor T cell macrochimerism. Every recipient was given anti-thymocyte globulin induction, then maintenance tacrolimus and steroids for 3 to 4 years. Of the 20 to 25 intestinal transplant recipients enrolled in the cohort, one of whom was a retransplant, a few patients without pretransplant specimens were excluded. The paper's findings and limits, for the study overall: Early after transplant, peak levels of circulating GvH clones were associated with declines in HvG clones. The conclusions were limited by the relatively low number and heterogeneity of the intestinal transplant patients. GvH clones were detected in recipient bone marrow, and some of these GvH clones were observed earlier in ileal mucosa or blood, consistent with an intestinal mucosal origin. In the allografts of patients with donor T cell macrochimerism, GvH to HvG T cell clonal ratios were high.

The time point label, as the study defines it: cells obtained before transplantation from donor or recipient. CD3+CD4+ and CD3+CD8+ populations were FACS-sorted from unstimulated pre-transplant donor and recipient cells taken from spleen or lymph nodes. Preparation of the library involved the immunoSEQ multiplex PCR assay. For most patients, genomic DNA was isolated using the Qiagen DNeasy Blood and Tissue Kit and was shipped frozen to Adaptive Biotechnologies for TCR sequencing. Adaptive Biotechnologies carried out high-throughput TCR-beta CDR3 sequencing of genomic DNA for most patients. As for how the authors treated the data: TCR sequencing data were retrieved from Adaptive's ImmunoSEQ software for 15 to 20 patients, whereas a few other patients were processed with MiXCR and VDJtools. CD4 versus CD8 sorting errors were corrected by removing sequences found in both subsets at a frequency ratio below 5:1. CDR3 nucleotide sequences shared by donor and recipient were removed because the origin of these sequences could not be assigned. At least 2-fold expansion over unstimulated cells and a minimum CFSE-low frequency of 0.002% (template counts) or 0.001% (read counts) were required for clones to be classified as alloreactive. Clones detected in sequenced pre-transplant spleen, lymph node, or MLR CFSE-low populations of the donor or recipient were defined as mappable. The cumulative frequency of alloreactive clones was calculated as a percentage of all sequences, weighted by copy number. The source is immuneACCESS, and TCRdb retained only in-frame sequences with V and J called. Part of the clones is not carried over; for the studies checked, unresolved V genes explain less than half of this, and the remainder is unexplained. From that table come the V and J calls and clone size; the DNA was used to work out D and trimming. The sample records 89,000 or so clones, about four fifths of which are singletons. Of the sample, 0.8% to 0.9% falls within the top ten clones.

From the cysteine up to the phenylalanine, the CDR3 has a length of 14 residues. Solely the CDR3 DNA is kept, with 42 bases framed from the first base. The germline V gene (reference sequence) yields SGHAT for CDR1 and FQDESV for CDR2. The junction shows trimming of 2 bases on V and 4 bases on J, and the gene matches do not reach 4 bases of it. On this clone itself: The antigen this receptor binds is unknown. There are no base qualities to consult, and no much larger clone falls within one base.

The source material was unstimulated CD4+ T cells sorted from spleen or lymph node cells, sampled before intestinal transplant. The sequence is built from TRBV11-1 and TRBJ1-1; 7 nucleotides in the junction match TRBD1. The clonotype was recovered from a human donor who received an intestinal transplant. The DNA sequence reads TGTGCCAGCAGCTTATCGAGGGGGCTCACTGAAGCTTTCTTT. It encodes CASSLSRGLTEAFF.